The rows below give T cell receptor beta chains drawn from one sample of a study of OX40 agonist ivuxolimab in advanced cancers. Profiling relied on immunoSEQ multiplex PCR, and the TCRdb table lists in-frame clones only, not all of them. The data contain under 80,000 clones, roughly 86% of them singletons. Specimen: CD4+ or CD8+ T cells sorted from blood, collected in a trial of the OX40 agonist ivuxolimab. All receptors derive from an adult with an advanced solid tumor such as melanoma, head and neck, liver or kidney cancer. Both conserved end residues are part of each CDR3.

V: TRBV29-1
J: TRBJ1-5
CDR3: CSAASNMGQPQHF

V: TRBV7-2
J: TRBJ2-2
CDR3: CASSLGPAGGIGELFF

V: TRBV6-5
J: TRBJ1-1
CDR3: CASSLGKIEAFF

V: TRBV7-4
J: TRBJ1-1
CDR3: CASSLGPRREAFF

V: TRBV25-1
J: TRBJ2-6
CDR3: CASSDRTHSGANVLTF

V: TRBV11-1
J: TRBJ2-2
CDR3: CASSLARQGAELFF

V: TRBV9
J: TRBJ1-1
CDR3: CASSVGAGRATEAFF

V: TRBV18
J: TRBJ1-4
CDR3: CASSPTYSQATNEKLFF

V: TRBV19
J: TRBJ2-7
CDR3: CASSIARGTGTSAGEQYF

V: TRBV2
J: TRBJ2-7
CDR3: CASSERTARYYEQYF

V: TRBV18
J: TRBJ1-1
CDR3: CASSRDTEAFF

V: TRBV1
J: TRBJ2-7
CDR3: CTSKPTSGLYEQYF

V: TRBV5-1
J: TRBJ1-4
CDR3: CASSLGDRGTEKLFF

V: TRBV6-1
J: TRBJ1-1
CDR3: CASRTGRRSTEAFF

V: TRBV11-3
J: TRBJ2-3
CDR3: CASSLGGGQDTQYF

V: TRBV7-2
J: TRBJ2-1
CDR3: CASSLDPGTREQFF

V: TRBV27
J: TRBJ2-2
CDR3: CASSLGGDVNTGELFF

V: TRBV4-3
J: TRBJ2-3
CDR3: CASSQSLAGYTDTQYF

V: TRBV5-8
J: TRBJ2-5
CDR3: CASSFRTGGQETQYF

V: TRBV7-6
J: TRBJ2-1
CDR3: CASSLESRDEQFF

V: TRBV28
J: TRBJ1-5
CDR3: CASSFSPGASFGRNQPQHF

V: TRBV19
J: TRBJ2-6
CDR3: CASTSPTPYSGANVLTF

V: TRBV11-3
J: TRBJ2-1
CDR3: CASSLQGSYEQFF

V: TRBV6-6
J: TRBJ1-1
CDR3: CASRGQGEAFF

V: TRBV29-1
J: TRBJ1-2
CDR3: CSVVVSNYGYTF

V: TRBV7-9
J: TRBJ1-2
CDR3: CASSGSGTGGPGYTF

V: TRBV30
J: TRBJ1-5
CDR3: CAWSRGLQGQPQHF

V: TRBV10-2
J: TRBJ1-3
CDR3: CASSESHRGNTIYF

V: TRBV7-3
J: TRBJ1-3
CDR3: CASSFGQGYGNTIYF

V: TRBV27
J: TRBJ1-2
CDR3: CASSLSRGEMGPGGYTF

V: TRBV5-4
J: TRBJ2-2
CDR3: CASSLSGTTNTGELFF

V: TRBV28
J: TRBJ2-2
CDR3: CASSLGVHPAVTGELFF

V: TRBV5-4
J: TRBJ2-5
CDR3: CASSLRGDETQYF

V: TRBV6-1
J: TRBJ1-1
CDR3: CASPRDRDTEAFF

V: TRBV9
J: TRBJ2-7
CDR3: CASSISSAYEQYF

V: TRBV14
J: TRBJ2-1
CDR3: CASSEGPSSLYEQFF

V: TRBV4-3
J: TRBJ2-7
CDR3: CASSQEQGKNNEQYF

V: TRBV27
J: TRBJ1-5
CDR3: CASSKGDQPQHF

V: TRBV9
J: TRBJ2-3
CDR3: CASSVSASTDTQYF

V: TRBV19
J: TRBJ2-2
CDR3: CASSISRQYTGELFF

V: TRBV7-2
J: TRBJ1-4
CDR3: CASSSGQTRPNEKLFF

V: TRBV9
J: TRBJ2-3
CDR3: CASSALAGGLDTQYF

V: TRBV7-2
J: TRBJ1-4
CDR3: CASRTGTANEKLFF

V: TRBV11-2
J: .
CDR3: CASSLTTSLYEQYF

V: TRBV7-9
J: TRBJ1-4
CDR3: CASSPPEVTTNEKLFF

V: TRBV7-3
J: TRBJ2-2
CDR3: CASSLNRVKNTGELFF

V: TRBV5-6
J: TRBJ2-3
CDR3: CASSTSGRGVVTDTQYF

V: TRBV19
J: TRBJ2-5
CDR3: CASSIGLQETQYF

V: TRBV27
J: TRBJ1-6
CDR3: CASSMLGLVNSPLHF

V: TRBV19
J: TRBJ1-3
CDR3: CASSVVRASSGNTIYF

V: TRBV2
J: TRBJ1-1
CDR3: CASSEGIRGQTTRTEAFF

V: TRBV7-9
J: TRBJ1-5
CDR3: CASSLGGTSVGQPQHF

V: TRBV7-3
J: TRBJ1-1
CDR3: CASSFRANTEAFF

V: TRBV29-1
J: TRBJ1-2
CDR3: CSVEDIFGGGYTF

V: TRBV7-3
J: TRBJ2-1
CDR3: CASSSRGQGGTLSSYNEQFF

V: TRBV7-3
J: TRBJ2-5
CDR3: CASSVNRGTQYF

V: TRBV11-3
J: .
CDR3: CASSLVASSYEQYF

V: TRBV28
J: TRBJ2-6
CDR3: CASSGPTSGANVLTF

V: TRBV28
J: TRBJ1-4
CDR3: CASSPSTGKSTNEKLFF

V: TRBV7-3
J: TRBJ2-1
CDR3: CASSLTNGEQFF